These T cell receptor beta chains were read from a single sample in a study of blood T cell repertoires in COVID-19. Produced via immunoSEQ multiplex PCR; TCRdb's table is partial and in-frame only. Among about 100,000 clones listed, over 75% were seen once. Sequenced input: peripheral blood. These receptors were obtained from an older woman with acute or convalescent COVID-19. The CDR3 runs from the conserved cysteine through the conserved F or W. D genes are given only for firm matches. Clone size is stated in some rows and not others, as once, few, many or a class when expanded.

clone size	J gene	D gene	V gene	CDR3 DNA	CDR3 protein
NA	TRBJ2-3	TRBD1	TRBV5-6	TGTGCCAGCAGCTACGACAGGGTTGCAGATACGCAGTATTTT	CASSYDRVADTQYF
NA	TRBJ2-5	TRBD2	TRBV7-9	TGTGCCAGCAGCAGACTCCCCACTAGCGGGAAAGAGACCCAGTACTTC	CASSRLPTSGKETQYF
once	TRBJ1-5	TRBD1	TRBV24-1	TGTGCCACGGGACAGAATAGCAATCAGCCCCAGCATTTT	CATGQNSNQPQHF
NA	TRBJ1-1	NA	TRBV11-3	TGTGCCAGCAGCCCAAGTGGGGGGGGGTTGACTGAAGCTTTCTTT	CASSPSGGGLTEAFF
NA	TRBJ1-2	TRBD1	TRBV28	TGTGCCAGCCAAGACAGGGTGGGGTATGGCTACACCTTC	CASQDRVGYGYTF
NA	TRBJ1-4	TRBD1	TRBV6-5	TGTGCCAGCAGCCGGGACAGATCAGATGAAAAACTGTTTTTT	CASSRDRSDEKLFF
NA	TRBJ1-1	NA	TRBV12-3/TRBV12-4	TGTGCCAGCAGTACCACGACAGGCTATGAAGCTTTCTTT	CASSTTTGYEAFF
NA	TRBJ1-2	TRBD1	TRBV15	TGTGCCACCAGCGCGAACAGGGGTATGGGCTATGGCTACACCTTC	CATSANRGMGYGYTF
NA	TRBJ1-5	NA	TRBV11-2	TGTGCCAGCAGCTTAGCTGCAGGGGCAAATCAGCCCCAGCATTTT	CASSLAAGANQPQHF
NA	TRBJ1-2	TRBD1	TRBV19	TGTGCCAGTAGTCCGGGACAGGTGAAGAGGGGCTACACCTTC	CASSPGQVKRGYTF
NA	TRBJ1-1	NA	TRBV6-5	TGTGCCAGCAGTTACTCCTCGACAGATGAAGCTTTCTTT	CASSYSSTDEAFF
NA	TRBJ2-1	TRBD2	TRBV2	TGTGCCAGCAGTTCCCTAGCGGGAGGGGGCAATGAGCAGTTCTTC	CASSSLAGGGNEQFF
NA	TRBJ2-1	NA	TRBV2	TGTGCCAGCAGGCAGCGGAATGAGCAGTTCTTC	CASRQRNEQFF
NA	TRBJ2-2	TRBD2	TRBV6-1	TGTGCCAGCAGTGAACTGGGAGGGACCGGGGAGCTGTTTTTT	CASSELGGTGELFF